This T cell receptor beta chain came from a study of T cell repertoires in cytomegalovirus infection. The wider study: Public TCR beta signatures marked donors with CMV infection and the matching HLA.

There are many counts of this clonotype. TCRdb processed the reads anew with MiXCR; each CDR3 protein has one entry. The sample lists about 450,000 distinct CDR3 sequences, 31% seen once, with roughly an eighth in the top ten. This CDR3 has 13 amino acids. The V end lost 1 base, the J end lost 6 bases, and 9 bases lay between the germline ends. Specimen: PBMCs. The sequence was obtained from a human donor in good health (CMV status not recorded). Some clones in this sample may be carry-over from other donors' samples. V usage is TRBV12-3 or TRBV12-4 and J usage is TRBJ1-2, with D possibly TRBD1 on 5 matching bases. CDR3 in amino acids: CASSLVPGHGYTF. The DNA for the CDR3 is TGTGCCAGCAGTTTAGTACCAGGGCATGGCTACACCTTC.